This entry describes one TCR beta chain. This clonotype was observed a few times. Its cognate antigen has yet to be identified. Base qualities were left out, and no much larger clone turns up one base away. This record comes from a study of T cells after yellow fever vaccination (dated by TCRdb to the late 2010s). Concerning the study at large: Libraries from fractions with low cell numbers were prepared with the SMART-Seq v4 Ultra Low Input RNA kit. To track T-cell clones before and after primary and booster YFV17D yellow fever vaccination, bulk TCR alpha and beta repertoires were sequenced longitudinally. Two healthy male donors, one aged 18 to 30 and one aged 30 to 40 years, made up the cohort. Blood was drawn at multiple timepoints before and after primary and secondary immunization, with bulk PBMC replicates and cell subsets isolated.

Points the paper makes about the study in general: The secondary T-cell response was found to be weaker but faster than the primary response, with a peak reached on day 5 rather than on day 15. Because only a couple of donors were included in the study, the extent to which the findings can be generalized is limited. A small fraction of clonotypes showed up in both the CD4 and CD8 compartments, probably as a result of convergent recombination. After the booster, most of the clones that had expanded following primary vaccination were detected again (approximately 96% of CD4 and roughly 90% of CD8), which suggests that memory was broadly maintained. Computational filtering was required because FACS-sorted repertoires could contain abundant contaminating clonotypes from the bulk population.

This sample's treatment or condition label indicates: live attenuated yellow fever vaccine strain. Two biological replicates of bulk PBMCs were collected at each blood-draw timepoint. PBMCs were isolated from peripheral blood using a standard Ficoll-Paque protocol. TriZol was used to extract RNA from bulk PBMCs, CD4 and CD8 fractions, and dextramer-positive and dextramer-negative fractions. TCR cDNA was made using 5'RACE template switching, a step that added a universal primer site and unique molecular identifiers. Priming of cDNA synthesis was performed from both the TCR alpha and TCR beta constant segments. Libraries were amplified in two PCR steps, with sample barcodes and sequencing adapters added in the second step. Sequencing of libraries was done on Illumina HiSeq 2500 (2x100 bp) or NovaSeq (2x150 bp). As for the authors' bioinformatics: MIGEC handled demultiplexing of reads and collapsing into UMI consensus sequences, while MiXCR performed V(D)J alignment. Vaccine-responding clonotypes were defined with edgeR using replicate PBMC samples, requiring FDR below 0.01 and a log2 fold change above 5 up to day 15. Each bulk clonotype was labeled CD4 or CD8 based on which sequenced repertoire, CD4 or CD8, contained the clonotype at higher abundance. The raw public data were reprocessed by TCRdb itself: fastp quality trimming at Q25, MiXCR clonotype calling, in-frame beta chains only. Entries that share a CDR3 protein sequence are merged under the most common genes and DNA. TCRdb, not the original authors, processed these V and J calls. The sample includes a few hundred thousand distinct CDR3 sequences, with around 6.8% observed a single time. The top ten clonotypes cover 15% to 20% of the sample.

The sample consisted of PBMCs, taken more than 35 days after the first yellow fever vaccination. This TCR was recovered from a man between 18 and 35 years old who received the YFV17D yellow fever vaccine.

The nucleotide sequence reads as follows: TGTGCCAGCAGACAAGACGGGACAGGGGTGTCCGGGGAGCTGTTTTTT. This is translated as CASRQDGTGVSGELFF. The rearranged chain carries TRBV12-3 or TRBV12-4 and TRBJ2-2; 10 central bases correspond to TRBD1. The cysteine opens and the phenylalanine closes a CDR3 of 16 amino acids. Only the CDR3 region is kept as DNA, spanning 48 bases read in frame from base 1. The V end gives up 6 bases and the J end 6 bases, leaving 10 bases in the junction not matched to a gene.